This record covers a single T cell receptor (beta chain). Its specificity is not known. The data were taken from a study of CXCR3-negative and CXCR3-positive naive CD8 T cells. With UMI labels, 5' RACE was used to prepare the TRB cDNA libraries. From its re-call of the 5' RACE reads, TCRdb lists each CDR3 protein once, without DNA. Here the sample table reports approximately 100,000 distinct CDR3 sequences. This CDR3 has 14 residues. Germline V lookup: CDR1 SGHTA, CDR2 FQGNSA. The study's findings and limits: Unlike memory cells, which differed, naive CXCR3-negative and CXCR3-positive cells had similar TRBV-TRBJ usage. When CXCR3-positive naive cells were set against CXCR3-negative naive cells, the former had more hydrophobic TRB CDR3s.

The clonotype comes from a human donor in good health. Some clones in this sample may be carry-over from other donors' samples. The chain joins TRBV7-2 to TRBJ2-7; TCRdb's D gene call, TRBD2, goes unchecked for lack of DNA. Sequencing was performed on naive CXCR3+ CD8+ T cells from blood. Indicated subset: CD45RO-CCR7+CD27+CD95- naive CD8+ T cells expressing CXCR3 (TNR3+). This CDR3 reads CASSHGALSYEQYF.